The TCR beta chain under discussion was sequenced for a study of T cells in Graves' hyperthyroidism and ophthalmopathy. Authors of the study amplified TCR beta CDR3 regions from RNA transcripts. With the HTBI primer set, the TCR CDR3 went through a first round of RT-PCR. TCRdb redid the calling of the multiplex PCR reads with MiXCR, one entry per CDR3 protein. The sample lists about 290,000 distinct CDR3 sequences, approximately 15% occurring once. Germline loops: CDR1 MDHEN, CDR2 SYDVKM. This CDR3 region has 14 residues. Study results and caveats: For ophthalmopathy, model prediction preceded onset by a median roughly 6.3 months. A model built on 13 V-J features separated ophthalmopathy from stable hyperthyroidism.

Comments on this clonotype: What it recognizes is unknown. This could be a read error, since a much larger clone is one nucleotide away.

J is TRBJ2-3 and V is TRBV28, with a weak D call TRBD2 (6 bases). Sequenced material: blood. This receptor was taken from a woman aged 40 to 50 with Graves' hyperthyroidism. In DNA form, the CDR3 reads TGTGCCAGCACCGTGGGAGGCAGCACAGATACGCAGTGTTTT. It is translated as CASTVGGSTDTQCF.